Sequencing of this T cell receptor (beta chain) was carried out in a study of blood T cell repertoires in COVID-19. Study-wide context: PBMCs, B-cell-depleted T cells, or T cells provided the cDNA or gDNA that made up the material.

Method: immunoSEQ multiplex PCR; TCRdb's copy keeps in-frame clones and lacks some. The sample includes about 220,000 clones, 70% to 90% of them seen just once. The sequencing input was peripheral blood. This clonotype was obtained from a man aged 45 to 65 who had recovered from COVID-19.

The DNA of the CDR3 is TGTGCCAGCAGTAGAGTGGGAGCAGCAGATACGCAGTATTTT. It is translated as CASSRVGAADTQYF. The rearrangement links TRBV28 to TRBJ2-3; D possibly corresponds to TRBD2 (5 bases). CDR3 length: 14 residues. Trimming shortened V by 5 bases and J by 4 bases, and 13 bases separated the two germline ends. Germline CDR1 reads MDHEN; CDR2 reads SYDVKM.